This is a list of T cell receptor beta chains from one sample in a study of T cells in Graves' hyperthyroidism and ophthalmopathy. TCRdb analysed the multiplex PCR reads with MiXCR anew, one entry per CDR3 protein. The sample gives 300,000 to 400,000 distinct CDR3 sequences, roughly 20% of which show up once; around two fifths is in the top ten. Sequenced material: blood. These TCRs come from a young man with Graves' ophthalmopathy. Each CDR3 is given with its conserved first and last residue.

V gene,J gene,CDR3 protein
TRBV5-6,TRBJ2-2,CASSFLRDTGELFF
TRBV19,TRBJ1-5,CASSKGQYSNQPQHF
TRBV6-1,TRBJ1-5,CASSQTPVGQPQHF
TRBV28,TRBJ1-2,CASRNSNYGYTF
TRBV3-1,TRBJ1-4,CASSQDHSAREKLFF
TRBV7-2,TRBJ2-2,CASSPPASGELFF
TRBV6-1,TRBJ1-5,CASSGTGEDQPQHF
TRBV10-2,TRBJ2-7,CASRDRGYEQYF
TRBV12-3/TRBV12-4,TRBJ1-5,CASSPGGVIGNQPQHF
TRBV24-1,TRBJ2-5,CATSDRGTGSETQYF
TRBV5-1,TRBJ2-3,CASGLAEAPRDTQYF
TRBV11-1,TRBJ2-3,CASSFQDRVTDTQYF
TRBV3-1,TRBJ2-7,CASSPARTSYEQYF
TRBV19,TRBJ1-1,CASSIWGLNTEAFF
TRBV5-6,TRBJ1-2,CASSQKGYTF
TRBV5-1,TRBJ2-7,CASSLTGTAYEQYF
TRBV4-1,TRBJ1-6,CASSQAGRALHF
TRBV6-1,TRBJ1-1,CASSVNHQGADTEAFF
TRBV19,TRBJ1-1,CASSRGTGGFTDTEAFF
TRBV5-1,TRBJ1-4,CASSLGLSNRAGEKLFF
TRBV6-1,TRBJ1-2,CASSGGTSFTF
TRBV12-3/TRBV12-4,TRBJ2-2,CASSSGREVGTGELFF
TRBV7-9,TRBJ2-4,CASSLVLGIAKNIQYF
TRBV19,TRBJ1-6,CASSDMAGPSSPLHF
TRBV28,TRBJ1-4,CASSPPRGSNEKLFF
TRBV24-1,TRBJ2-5,CATSGTGGRAETQYF
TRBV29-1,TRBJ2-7,CSVEVGVGSYEQYF
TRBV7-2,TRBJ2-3,CASSAWTSGGFTDTQYF
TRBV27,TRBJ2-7,CASSGGPSRVEQYF
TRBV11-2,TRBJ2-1,CASSLGGATEQFF
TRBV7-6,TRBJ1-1,CASSPDVLNTEAFF
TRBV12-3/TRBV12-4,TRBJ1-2,CAGSSGVGANYGYTF
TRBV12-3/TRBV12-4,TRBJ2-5,CASCSSGGEETQYF